Given below is one T cell receptor (beta chain) in context. The antigen remains undetermined. The germline V and J ends were trimmed by 4 bases and 6 bases, with 14 bases remaining between them. Germline values: CDR1 MNHEY, CDR2 SMNVEV (reference sequence). There are 14 residues in the CDR3. This sample is drawn from a study of cytomegalovirus exposure and HLA in healthy donors. Whole-study findings and limits: Relative to equally common others, HLA-associated TCR beta chains showed greater clonal expansion in a later analysis. Whilst most TCR sequences proved rare, a subset of public TCRs occurred across many donors.

PCR primers comprised 60 Vbeta and 13 Jbeta primers. Measured with immunoSEQ multiplex PCR; TCRdb has only the in-frame clones, and not every one. The sample contains just over 200,000 clones, approximately 85% of which appear only once. The sequence derives from a woman aged 40 to 50 in good health and CMV-seronegative. Sequenced sample: PBMCs. This rearrangement joins TRBV27 to TRBJ2-3; D possibly corresponds to TRBD2 (5 bases). CDR3 sequence reads: CASSWFSGSDTQYF. CDR3 DNA sequence: TGTGCCAGCAGTTGGTTCAGCGGTTCCGATACGCAGTATTTT.